This T cell receptor (beta chain) was documented in a study of T cell changes during pregnancy in multiple sclerosis. In its sample, this clone was seen once. Here immunoSEQ multiplex PCR was the method, and the copy in TCRdb shows in-frame clones only, minus some. The table records around 50,000 clones, around nine tenths of them present only once. Specimen: peripheral blood from another person, used as feeder cells. The receptor was derived from a human donor whose cells served as feeder cells for cultures in a pregnancy study.

The CDR3 bases are TGTGCCAGCAGTTTTCGGGACGGGAGTAGCTACACCTTC. Translation: CASSFRDGSSYTF. The J gene is TRBJ1-2, the V gene TRBV27; TRBD1 is a possible D gene (5 bases). Trimming took off 3 bases at V and 9 bases at J, with 14 bases between the two ends. The CDR3 extends over 13 amino acids. Germline V gene data show CDR1 as MNHEY and CDR2 as SMNVEV (reference sequence).